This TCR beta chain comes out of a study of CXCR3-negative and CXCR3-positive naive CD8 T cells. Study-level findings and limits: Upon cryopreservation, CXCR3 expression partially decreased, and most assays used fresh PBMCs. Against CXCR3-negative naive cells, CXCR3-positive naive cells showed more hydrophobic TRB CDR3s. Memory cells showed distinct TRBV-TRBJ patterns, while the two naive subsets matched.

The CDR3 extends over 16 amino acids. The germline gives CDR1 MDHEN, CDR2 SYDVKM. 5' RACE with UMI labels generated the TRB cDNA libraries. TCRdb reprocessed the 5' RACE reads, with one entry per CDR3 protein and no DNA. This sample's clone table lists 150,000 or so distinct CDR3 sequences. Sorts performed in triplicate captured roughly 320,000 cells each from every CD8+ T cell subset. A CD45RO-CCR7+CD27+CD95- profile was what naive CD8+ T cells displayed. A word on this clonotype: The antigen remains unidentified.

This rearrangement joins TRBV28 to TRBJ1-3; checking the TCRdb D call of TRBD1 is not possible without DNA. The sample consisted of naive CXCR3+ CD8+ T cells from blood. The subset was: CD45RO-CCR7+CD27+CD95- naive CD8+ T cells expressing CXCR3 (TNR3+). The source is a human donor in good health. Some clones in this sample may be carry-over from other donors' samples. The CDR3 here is CASSSSPDPIGNTIYF.